This T cell receptor (beta chain) was obtained from a study of blood T cell repertoires in COVID-19 (dated by TCRdb to the early 2020s). At the level of the whole study: Samples from collaborators originated in the United States, Italy and Spain and spanned both the acute and convalescent phases of COVID-19. The prospective study material was composed of cDNA or gDNA derived from T cells, B-cell-depleted T cells, or PBMCs. The dataset comprised deeply sampled blood TCRbeta repertoires from subjects exposed to, actively infected with, or recovered from COVID-19. The repertoires were released in a freely available public database meant as a resource for research on the immune response to SARS-CoV-2. Samples came from the ongoing ImmuneRACE study (first 160 participants) plus 1,254 subjects from 6 global collaborators. Sample metadata almost always included a de-identified subject ID, COVID-19 status, age in years and sex. HLA class I and class II types, where available, came from metadata supplied by the sample provider rather than from assay-based typing. Overall results and qualifications from the work: The quantity of clinical and demographic metadata differed by source and by participant and was supplied without curation.

This clone was observed a single time. Its antigen remains undetermined. No qualities accompany the bases; no much larger clone lies one base away. The immunoSEQ Assay, a bias-controlled multiplex PCR, was used to amplify TCRbeta CDR3 regions from genomic DNA. As for the authors' bioinformatics: The number of nucleated cells in each sample was estimated by amplification of reference gene primers within the assay. To quantify the absolute abundance of each unique TCRbeta CDR3 rearrangement, sequence reads were collapsed and filtered. For each sample, productive Simpson clonality was calculated as the square root of Simpson's diversity index over productive rearrangements. As stored in TCRdb, this immuneACCESS dataset retains in-frame rearrangements with V and J assigned. A fraction of the clones does not appear; measured against another copy, unresolved V genes explain less than half of the discrepancy, and the remainder lacks a known reason. Clone size and the V and J calls come from that table; the DNA yielded D and trimming. The sample table shows about 280,000 clones, and roughly 85% are seen once. Approximately 12% of the sample rests with the top ten.

Collaborating institutions collected whole blood in K2EDTA tubes following their own protocols. For TCRbeta analysis, collaborator samples were shipped as frozen whole blood, as isolated PBMCs, or as DNA extracted from either sample type. The receptor was isolated from a human donor in a cohort sampled during active COVID-19. Sample: peripheral blood.

DNA sequence: TGTGCCAGCAGTATAGCGGGAGGTAGGAACGAGCAGTACTTC. Its product reads: CASSIAGGRNEQYF. Recombination linked TRBV7-3 to TRBJ2-7; 10 middle bases align to TRBD2. Trimming accounts for 6 bases at V and 5 bases at J, while the number of junction bases matched to no gene is 7. Based on the germline V gene, the CDR1 and CDR2 sequences are SGHTA and FQGTGA. The CDR3 holds 14 amino acids from the cysteine to the phenylalanine. The sequence is cut down to CDR3 DNA, 42 bases in frame from base 1. The reference TRBV7-3 and TRBJ2-7 proteins fill in what lies around the CDR3, so the full variable domain reads GAGVSQTPSNKVTEKGKYVELRCDPISGHTALYWYRQSLGQGPEFLIYFQGTGAADDSGLPNDRFFAVRPEGSVSTLKIQRTERGDSAVYLCASSIAGGRNEQYFGPGTRLTVT.